Sequencing of this T cell receptor beta chain was carried out in a study of blood T cell repertoires in COVID-19. Using immunoSEQ multiplex PCR, the repertoire was profiled, and TCRdb retains in-frame clones only, with some absent. The table includes approximately 330,000 clones, 80% to 90% detected once. The CDR3 sequence is 16 residues long. Per the germline V gene, CDR1 is LGHNA and CDR2 is YNFKEQ. The trim removed 4 bases at V and 0 bases at J, leaving 5 bases unmatched. The chain uses TRBV4-2 and TRBJ2-1, with 8 positions matching TRBD2. The TCR sequence derives from a middle-aged woman with acute COVID-19. Sequencing used PBMCs or T cells enriched from blood (not recorded which). Here the CDR3 reads CASSRTLAGSYNEQFF. In nucleotides, the CDR3 is TGTGCCAGCAGCCGAACCCTAGCGGGCTCCTACAATGAGCAGTTCTTC.